The 29 T cell receptor beta chains given below trace back to one sample, sequenced in a study of control samples from healthy donors and cancer patients. Sequencing was performed with immunoSEQ multiplex PCR; in TCRdb, only in-frame clones are kept and a portion is missing. The data contain roughly 190,000 clones, about 90% of them singletons. Material for sequencing was blood. These receptors were obtained from a man younger than 40 in good health.

This clone was seen a single time. V usage is TRBV6-1 and J usage is TRBJ1-2, with TRBD1 matching 7 bases. CDR1 is MNHNS, CDR2 SASEGT, per germline. The CDR3 contains 15 residues. The junction had 7 bases not matched to a gene; V was cut back by 6 bases and J by 0 bases. This chain's CDR3 is CASRRDSGANYGYTF. CDR3 coding DNA: TGTGCCAGCAGACGGGACAGTGGAGCTAACTATGGCTACACCTTC.

The chain employs TRBV18 and TRBJ1-1, with 7 bases that match TRBD1. In germline, CDR1 is KGHSH, CDR2 LQKENI. J was trimmed by 3 bases and V by 4 bases; bases with no gene match: 14. The CDR3 is made up of 17 amino acids. CDR3 sequence reads: CASSLAPLQGLDTEAFF. In DNA, the CDR3 is TGTGCCAGCTCACTCGCCCCCTTACAGGGGCTGGACACTGAAGCTTTCTTT.

This sequence joins TRBV19 and TRBJ2-1, with 7 bases lining up with TRBD2. The CDR3 has 14 amino acids. Germline CDR1 and CDR2: LNHDA and SQIVND (reference sequence). Unmatched junction bases numbered 5, after V lost 5 bases and J lost 4 bases. CDR3 sequence reads: CASSPGLVYNEQFF. The CDR3, as DNA: TGTGCCAGTAGTCCTGGACTAGTATACAATGAGCAGTTCTTC. Together with reference TRBV19 and TRBJ2-1, the CDR3 gives the full variable domain: DGGITQSPKYLFRKEGQNVTLSCEQNLNHDAMYWYRQDPGQGLRLIYYSQIVNDFQKGDIAEGYSVSREKKESFPLTVTSAQKNPTAFYLCASSPGLVYNEQFFGPGTRLTVL.

The genes are TRBV5-1 and TRBJ2-4; 10 nucleotides align to TRBD1. J lost 5 bases, V lost 2 bases, and 7 bases had no gene match. This CDR3 spans 16 amino acids. Germline V gene data show CDR1 as SGHRS and CDR2 as YFSETQ. The CDR3 DNA is TGCGCCAGCAGCTTCGCCGGGACAGGGGTGGAAAACATTCAGTACTTC. Translation: CASSFAGTGVENIQYF. Supplemented by reference TRBV5-1 and TRBJ2-4, the full variable domain reads KAGVTQTPRYLIKTRGQQVTLSCSPISGHRSVSWYQQTPGQGLQFLFEYFSETQRNKGNFPGRFSGRQFSNSRSEMNVSTLELGDSALYLCASSFAGTGVENIQYFGAGTRLSVL.

CDR3 DNA sequence: TGTGCCAGCAGCTCAGACAGGGGGAACGAGCAGTACTTC. Encoded protein: CASSSDRGNEQYF. The chain links TRBV7-3 to TRBJ2-7, with 9 bases that match TRBD1. V gave up 4 bases and J gave up 5 bases; unmatched junction bases: 3. The CDR3 sequence is 13 residues long. In germline, CDR1 is SGHTA, CDR2 FQGTGA.

The V gene is TRBV10-2, the J gene TRBJ2-7; TRBD2 agrees at 11 bases. Germline V gene lookup returns CDR1 WSHSY and CDR2 SAAADI. The CDR3 runs to 15 residues. V shed 2 bases and J 2 bases; nucleotides not matched to a gene: 2. The CDR3 region has the DNA TGCGCCAGCAGTGAGACTAGCGGGGGACCCTACGAGCAGTACTTC. The encoded protein is CASSETSGGPYEQYF.

V and J are TRBV3-1 (or the pseudogene TRBV3-2) and TRBJ1-2; TRBD1 aligns across 9 bases. With 4 bases clipped from V and 8 bases from J, the junction kept 5 bases outside the gene matches. Germline V lookup: CDR1 LGHDT, CDR2 YNNKEL (reference sequence). CDR3 length equals 13 residues. The DNA for the CDR3 is TGTGCCAGCAGCCCCTGGACAGGGGACGGCTACACCTTC. This codes for CASSPWTGDGYTF.

The chain links TRBV2 to TRBJ1-1; TRBD1 matches 8 bases. From germline, CDR1 is SNHLY and CDR2 FYNNEI. The CDR3 totals 15 residues. V lost 5 bases to trimming and J lost 7 bases; unmatched junction nucleotides: 12. The CDR3 DNA sequence: TGTGCCAGCAGTCTCGGTTTGGCAGGGGGCTTTGAAGCTTTCTTT. The encoded protein is CASSLGLAGGFEAFF. Together with reference TRBV2 and TRBJ1-1, the CDR3 gives the full variable domain: EPEVTQTPSHQVTQMGQEVILRCVPISNHLYFYWYRQILGQKVEFLVSFYNNEISEKSEIFDDQFSVERPDGSNFTLKIRSTKLEDSAMYFCASSLGLAGGFEAFFGQGTRLTVV.

In its sample, this clone was seen once. The V gene is TRBV7-6, the J gene TRBJ1-6; 9 bases fit TRBD1. V was clipped by 2 bases and J by 9 bases; unmatched bases: 8. This CDR3 is built from 16 residues. In germline, CDR1 is SGHVS, CDR2 FNYEAQ. CDR3 DNA: TGTGCCAGCAGCTTATTGGGAAAGGGACAGGGTTCACCCCTCCACTTT. Amino acid sequence: CASSLLGKGQGSPLHF.

The chain's CDR3 is CASSEQNPGVETQYF. As DNA, the CDR3 is TGTGCCAGCAGCGAACAAAACCCAGGTGTGGAGACCCAGTACTTC. V is TRBV7-7 and J is TRBJ2-5, with no clear D. The germline V gene encodes CDR1 SSHAT and CDR2 FNYEAQ (reference sequence). This CDR3 is 15 amino acids long. Trimming pared 5 bases from V and 5 bases from J, leaving 18 bases between.

Written as DNA, the CDR3 is TGCAGCGTTGGGGGACAGGAGCACTATGGCTACACCTTC. Amino acids: CSVGGQEHYGYTF. The genes are TRBV29-1 and TRBJ1-2; TRBD1 agrees at 8 bases. There are 13 residues in the CDR3. V lost 4 bases and J lost 3; bases outside the gene matches: 4. Germline V gives CDR1 SQVTM, CDR2 ANQGSEA.

The chain couples TRBV11-1 to TRBJ2-5; weak D call: TRBD2 (6 bases). This CDR3 spans 14 amino acids. Germline CDR1 SGHAT, CDR2 FQDESV (reference sequence). The V gene lost 1 base and the J gene lost 6 bases, with 12 bases spanning the gap. As DNA, the CDR3 is TGTGCCAGCAGCTTAGGGGCTAGCGAACAGACCCAGTACTTC. Its protein is CASSLGASEQTQYF.

Comment on this clone: This same CDR3 is encoded by further DNA sequences in the sample. This chain joins TRBV19 and TRBJ1-3, with 9 positions matching TRBD1. The CDR3 is 18 amino acids. Germline V gives CDR1 LNHDA, CDR2 SQIVND (reference sequence). Unmatched junction bases numbered 15, after V lost 5 bases and J lost 4 bases. The CDR3 spells CASSATGTGPARGNTIYF. The CDR3 DNA sequence: TGTGCCAGTAGTGCAACCGGGACAGGGCCCGCGAGAGGAAACACCATATATTTT. Looking up the rest from reference TRBV19 and TRBJ1-3 gives the full variable domain: DGGITQSPKYLFRKEGQNVTLSCEQNLNHDAMYWYRQDPGQGLRLIYYSQIVNDFQKGDIAEGYSVSREKKESFPLTVTSAQKNPTAFYLCASSATGTGPARGNTIYFGEGSWLTVV.

The chain joins TRBV10-1 to TRBJ2-2; maybe TRBD2 (6 bases). Germline-derived CDR1 and CDR2 are WNHNN and SYGVQD (reference sequence). V was cut by 4 bases and J by 3 bases, with 12 bases left in between. The CDR3 contains 15 residues. CDR3 amino acids: CASSARGADTGELFF. CDR3 nucleotides: TGCGCCAGCAGTGCGCGCGGGGCGGACACCGGGGAGCTGTTTTTT.

The chain joins TRBV28 to TRBJ1-2; possible D gene TRBD1, 5 bases. This CDR3 has 16 amino acids. Germline CDR1 is MDHEN and CDR2 is SYDVKM. The V end was cut by 3 bases, the J end by 5 bases, with 19 bases between. Here the CDR3 reads CASSLAGIRGLYGYTF. In DNA, the CDR3 is TGTGCCAGCAGTTTGGCGGGAATCCGGGGGTTATATGGCTACACCTTC.

The chain is built from TRBV28 and TRBJ2-7; TRBD1 agrees at 9 bases. The CDR3 is 15 amino acids. The V segment lost 5 bases and the J segment 3 bases; nucleotides outside the gene matches: 8. Germline loops: CDR1 MDHEN, CDR2 SYDVKM. CDR3 DNA: TGTGCCAGCAGTCCACACAGGGGGCCCCTCTACGAGCAGTACTTC. This gives the protein CASSPHRGPLYEQYF. Using reference TRBV28 and TRBJ2-7 for the parts outside the CDR3, the full variable domain is DVKVTQSSRYLVKRTGEKVFLECVQDMDHENMFWYRQDPGLGLRLIYFSYDVKMKEKGDIPEGYSVSREKKERFSLILESASTNQTSMYLCASSPHRGPLYEQYFGPGTRLTVT.

This rearrangement joins TRBV9 to TRBJ2-2; maybe TRBD2 (5 bases). The CDR3 runs 12 residues. Between the trimmed V and J ends, which lost 5 bases and 4 bases, there was a span of 6 bases. The germline CDR1 and CDR2 sequences are SGDLS and YYNGEE. The CDR3 bases are TGTGCCAGCAGACGGGGCACCGGGGAGCTGTTTTTT. Its translation is CASRRGTGELFF.

The chain links TRBV10-2 to TRBJ1-6; 9 bases fit TRBD1. Germline V lookup: CDR1 WSHSY, CDR2 SAAADI. The CDR3 loop spans 15 amino acids. Trimming cost V 2 bases and J 7 bases; bases outside gene matches: 3. The DNA of the CDR3 is TGCGCCAGCAGTGAGAGGGGACAGGGAAATTCACCCCTCCACTTT. Translating it yields CASSERGQGNSPLHF.

The chain has TRBV5-8 and TRBJ2-3; TRBD2 agrees at 7 bases. CDR1 and CDR2 from the germline V gene are SGHTS and YDEGEE. The J segment lost 0 bases and the V segment lost 5 bases, leaving 3 bases of the junction unmatched. This CDR3 comprises 14 residues. The CDR3 protein is CASSQGLSTDTQYF. CDR3 nucleotide sequence: TGTGCCAGCAGTCAGGGACTAAGCACAGATACGCAGTATTTT.

J is TRBJ2-7 and V is TRBV6-2 or TRBV6-3; D unresolved. Trimming left V 2 bases short and J 5 bases short, with 13 bases between. The CDR3 extends over 14 amino acids. The germline gives CDR1 MNHEY, CDR2 SVGEGT. The CDR3 spells CASSYGVQSNEQYF. In nucleotides, the CDR3 is TGTGCCAGCAGTTACGGAGTTCAGTCCAACGAGCAGTACTTC.

J is TRBJ2-4 and V is TRBV6-2 or TRBV6-3; 14 bases line up with TRBD2. Germline CDR1 and CDR2: MNHEY and SVGEGT. The CDR3 spans 15 residues. V shed 5 bases and J 13 bases; nucleotides not matched to a gene: 10. DNA of the CDR3: TGTGCCAGCAGTCCCTTAGGACTAGCGGGGGGCGAACAGTACTTC. This translates into CASSPLGLAGGEQYF.

The J gene is TRBJ2-1, the V gene TRBV5-1; TRBD1 might be the D (5 bases). Trimming removed 2 bases at V and 2 bases at J, with 8 bases between. This CDR3 is 14 amino acids long. CDR1 is SGHRS and CDR2 is YFSETQ in the germline V gene. This CDR3 reads CASSLGEPYNEQFF. As DNA, the CDR3 is TGCGCCAGCAGCTTAGGGGAACCCTACAATGAGCAGTTCTTC.

This chain links TRBV19 with TRBJ2-2; D call uncertain. The CDR3 totals 17 residues. V lost 1 base and J lost 6, with 18 bases in between. Germline V lookup: CDR1 LNHDA, CDR2 SQIVND (reference sequence). The CDR3 region is CASSIVDIQRRAGELFF. CDR3 nucleotide sequence: TGTGCCAGTAGTATAGTCGATATCCAGCGAAGGGCCGGGGAGCTGTTTTTT.

The chain joins TRBV12-3 or TRBV12-4 to TRBJ1-6; D may be TRBD1 (6 bases). V shed 6 bases and J shed 8 bases, with 11 bases lying between them. The CDR3 has 13 amino acids. The CDR3 DNA reads TGTGCCAGCAGCGGACAGCAGTATTCACCCCTCCACTTT. This gives the protein CASSGQQYSPLHF.

This clone was seen only a few times. The same CDR3 also results from other DNA sequences found in this sample. The chain recombines TRBV2 with TRBJ1-2, with TRBD1 matching 7 bases. The CDR3 contains 13 residues. The ends lost 3 bases at V and 5 bases at J; junction bases unmatched: 3. Germline-derived CDR1 and CDR2 are SNHLY and FYNNEI. The CDR3 spells CASSEGGQYGYTF. The CDR3 DNA is TGTGCCAGCAGTGAGGGGGGACAGTATGGCTACACCTTC.

The chain couples TRBV18 to TRBJ1-1; D unresolved. Trimming left V 6 bases short and J 0 bases short, with 8 bases between. The germline gives CDR1 KGHSH, CDR2 LQKENI. The CDR3 has 13 residues. The CDR3 is CASSRGLNTEAFF. Here the CDR3 DNA reads TGTGCCAGCTCCCGCGGGCTGAACACTGAAGCTTTCTTT.

The chain uses TRBV4-1 and TRBJ1-5; TRBD1 matches at 8 bases. Germline CDR1 is MGHRA and CDR2 is YSYEKL. The CDR3 totals 16 residues. V shed 0 bases, J shed 5 bases, and the junction held 6 bases outside the gene matches. Here the CDR3 reads CASSQDVGQAYQPQHF. In DNA form, the CDR3 reads TGCGCCAGCAGCCAAGATGTGGGACAGGCTTATCAGCCCCAGCATTTT.

The CDR3 protein is CASSVDYAPYTQYF. In DNA, the CDR3 is TGTGCCAGCAGCGTAGATTACGCTCCTTATACGCAGTATTTT. The chain carries TRBV9 and TRBJ2-3; no firm D call. Germline CDR1 reads SGDLS; CDR2 reads YYNGEE. Trimming removed 0 bases at V and 7 bases at J, with 12 bases between. The CDR3 length is 14 residues.

V gene TRBV27 combines with J gene TRBJ1-6; D not resolved. Per the germline V gene, CDR1 is MNHEY and CDR2 is SMNVEV (reference sequence). The CDR3 sequence is 15 residues long. Trimming shortened V by 2 bases and J by 10 bases, and 15 bases separated the two germline ends. CDR3 nucleotide sequence: TGTGCCAGCAGTTTAACAGCGGTAGAAGGATCACCCCTCCACTTT. Translated, it gives CASSLTAVEGSPLHF.